This T cell receptor (beta chain) is from a study of T cells expressing NK-cell markers. Background on the study: Among eight sequenced donors, seven carried HCMV seropositivity while one was seronegative.

Germline V gene lookup returns CDR1 MNHEY and CDR2 SVGEGT. The CDR3 consists of 14 residues. TCRdb reprocessed the 5' RACE reads and stores each CDR3 protein as one record, lacking DNA. The sample table sets out 200,000 to 300,000 distinct CDR3 sequences. The material sequenced was blood T cells: a sorted CD56 or NKG2C T cell subset, CD4+ or CD8+ T cells, or bulk PBMC T cells (not recorded which). This chain links TRBV6-2 or TRBV6-3 with TRBJ2-3; the TCRdb D gene call, TRBD1, has no DNA to confirm it. This sequence was found in a man between 18 and 29 years old in good health. This chain's CDR3 is CASRTLGPTDTQYF.